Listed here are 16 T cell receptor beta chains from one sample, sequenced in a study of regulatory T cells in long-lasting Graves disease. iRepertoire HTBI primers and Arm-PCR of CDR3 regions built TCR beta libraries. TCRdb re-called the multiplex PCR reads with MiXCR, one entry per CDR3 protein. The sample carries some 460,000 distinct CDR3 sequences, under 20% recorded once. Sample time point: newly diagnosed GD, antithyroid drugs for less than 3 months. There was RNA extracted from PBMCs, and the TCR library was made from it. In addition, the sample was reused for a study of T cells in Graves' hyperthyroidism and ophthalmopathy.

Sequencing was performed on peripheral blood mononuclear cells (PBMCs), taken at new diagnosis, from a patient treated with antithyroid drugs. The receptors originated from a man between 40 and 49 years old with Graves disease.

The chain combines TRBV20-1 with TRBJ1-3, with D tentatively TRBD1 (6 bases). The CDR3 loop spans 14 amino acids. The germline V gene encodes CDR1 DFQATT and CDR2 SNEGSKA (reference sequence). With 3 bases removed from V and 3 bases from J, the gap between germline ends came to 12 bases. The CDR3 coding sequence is TGCAGTGCTAGGGAACAGGGTTATGGAAACACCATATATTTT. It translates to CSAREQGYGNTIYF.

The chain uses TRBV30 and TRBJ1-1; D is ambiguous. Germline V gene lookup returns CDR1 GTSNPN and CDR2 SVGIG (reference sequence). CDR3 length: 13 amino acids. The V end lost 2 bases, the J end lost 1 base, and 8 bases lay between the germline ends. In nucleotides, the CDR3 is TGTGCCTGGAGTCAAAATAAGAACACTGAAGCTTTCTTT. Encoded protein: CAWSQNKNTEAFF. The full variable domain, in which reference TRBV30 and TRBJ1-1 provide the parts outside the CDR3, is SQTIHQWPATLVQPVGSPLSLECTVEGTSNPNLYWYRQAAGRGLQLLFYSVGIGQISSEVPQNLSASRPQDRQFILSSKKLLLSDSGFYLCAWSQNKNTEAFFGQGTRLTVV.

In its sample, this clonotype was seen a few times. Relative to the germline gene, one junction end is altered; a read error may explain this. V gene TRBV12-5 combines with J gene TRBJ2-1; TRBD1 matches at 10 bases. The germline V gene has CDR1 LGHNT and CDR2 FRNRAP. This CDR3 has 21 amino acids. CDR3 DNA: TGTGCTAGTAGTTTGCTCCCCGGGACAGGGGTTCAGCGGGAGCGCTACAATGAGCAGTTCTTC. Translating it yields CASSLLPGTGVQRERYNEQFF.

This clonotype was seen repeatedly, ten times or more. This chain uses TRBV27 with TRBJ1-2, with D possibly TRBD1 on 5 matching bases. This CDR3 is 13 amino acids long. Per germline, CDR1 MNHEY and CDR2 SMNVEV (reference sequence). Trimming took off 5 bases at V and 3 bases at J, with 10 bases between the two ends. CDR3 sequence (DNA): TGTGCCAGCAGTACCGACAGTCACTATGGCTACACCTTC. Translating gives CASSTDSHYGYTF.

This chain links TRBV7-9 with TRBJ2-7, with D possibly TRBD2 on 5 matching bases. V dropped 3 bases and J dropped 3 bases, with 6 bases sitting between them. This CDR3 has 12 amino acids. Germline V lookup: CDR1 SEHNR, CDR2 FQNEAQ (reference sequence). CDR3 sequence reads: CASSFDYYEQYF. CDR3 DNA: TGTGCCAGCAGCTTTGACTACTACGAGCAGTACTTC.

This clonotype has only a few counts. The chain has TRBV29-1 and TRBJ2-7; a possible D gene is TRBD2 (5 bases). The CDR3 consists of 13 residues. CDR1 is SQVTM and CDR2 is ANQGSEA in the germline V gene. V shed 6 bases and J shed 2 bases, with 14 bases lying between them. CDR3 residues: CSVRRGGTYEQYF. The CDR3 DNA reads TGCAGCGTGAGACGGGGTGGGACCTACGAGCAGTACTTC.

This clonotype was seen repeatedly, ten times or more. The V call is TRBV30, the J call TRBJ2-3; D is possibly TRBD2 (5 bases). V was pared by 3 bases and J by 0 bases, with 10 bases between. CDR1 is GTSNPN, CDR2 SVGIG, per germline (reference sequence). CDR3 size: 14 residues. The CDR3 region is CAWRDLTSTDTQYF. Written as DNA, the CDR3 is TGTGCCTGGAGGGACTTAACTAGCACAGATACGCAGTATTTT.

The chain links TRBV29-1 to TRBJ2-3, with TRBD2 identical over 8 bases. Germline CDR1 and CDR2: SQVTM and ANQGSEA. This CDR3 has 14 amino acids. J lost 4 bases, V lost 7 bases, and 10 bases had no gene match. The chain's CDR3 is CSAEGAGAADTQYF. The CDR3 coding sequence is TGCAGCGCTGAGGGAGCGGGAGCCGCAGATACGCAGTATTTT.

The CDR3 protein is CASSQDPFSGRSYNEQFF. Written as DNA, the CDR3 is TGCGCCAGCAGCCAAGACCCCTTTAGCGGGAGATCTTACAATGAGCAGTTCTTC. The genes are TRBV4-1 and TRBJ2-1, with 9 nucleotides matching TRBD2. Germline CDR1 is MGHRA and CDR2 is YSYEKL. V was pared by 0 bases and J by 4 bases, with 10 bases of the junction left unmatched. CDR3 size: 18 residues.

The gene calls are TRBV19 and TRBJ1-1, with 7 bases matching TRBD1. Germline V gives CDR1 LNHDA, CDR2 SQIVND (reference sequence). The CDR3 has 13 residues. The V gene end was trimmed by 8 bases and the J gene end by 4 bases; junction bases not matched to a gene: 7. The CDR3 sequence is CASGEQGPTEAFF. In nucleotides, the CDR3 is TGTGCCAGTGGGGAACAGGGGCCCACTGAAGCTTTCTTT.

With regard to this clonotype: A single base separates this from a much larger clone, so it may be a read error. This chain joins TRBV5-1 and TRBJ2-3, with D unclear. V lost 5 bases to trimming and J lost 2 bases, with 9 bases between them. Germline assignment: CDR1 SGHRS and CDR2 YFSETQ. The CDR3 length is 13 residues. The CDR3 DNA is TGCGCCAGCAGTACCCGGAACACAGATACGCAGTATTTT. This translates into CASSTRNTDTQYF.

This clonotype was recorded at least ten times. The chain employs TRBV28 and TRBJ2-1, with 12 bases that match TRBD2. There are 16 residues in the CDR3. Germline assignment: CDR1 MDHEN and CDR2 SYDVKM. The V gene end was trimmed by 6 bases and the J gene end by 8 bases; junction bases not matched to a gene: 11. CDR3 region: CASSPFGTSGFDEQFF. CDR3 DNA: TGTGCCAGCAGCCCGTTTGGGACTAGCGGGTTCGATGAGCAGTTCTTC. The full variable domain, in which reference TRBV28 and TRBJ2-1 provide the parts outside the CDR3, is DVKVTQSSRYLVKRTGEKVFLECVQDMDHENMFWYRQDPGLGLRLIYFSYDVKMKEKGDIPEGYSVSREKKERFSLILESASTNQTSMYLCASSPFGTSGFDEQFFGPGTRLTVL.

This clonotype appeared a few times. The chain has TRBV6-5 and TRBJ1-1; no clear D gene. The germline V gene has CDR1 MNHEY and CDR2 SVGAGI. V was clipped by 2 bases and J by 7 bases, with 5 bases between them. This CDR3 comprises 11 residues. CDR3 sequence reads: CASSYRVEAFF. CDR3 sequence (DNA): TGTGCCAGCAGTTACAGGGTTGAAGCTTTCTTT.

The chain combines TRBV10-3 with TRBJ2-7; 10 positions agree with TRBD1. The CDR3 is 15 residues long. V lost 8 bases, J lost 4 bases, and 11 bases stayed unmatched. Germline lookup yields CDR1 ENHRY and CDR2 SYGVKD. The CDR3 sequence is CAIQGTDRGLYEQYF. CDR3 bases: TGTGCCATCCAAGGAACAGACAGGGGGCTGTACGAGCAGTACTTC.

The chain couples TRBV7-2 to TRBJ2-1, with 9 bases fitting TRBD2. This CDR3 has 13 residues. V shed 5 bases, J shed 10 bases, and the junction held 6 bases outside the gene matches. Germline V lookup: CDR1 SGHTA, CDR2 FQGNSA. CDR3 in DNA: TGTGCCAGCAGCACTTGGACTAGCGTGGAGCAGTTCTTC. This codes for CASSTWTSVEQFF. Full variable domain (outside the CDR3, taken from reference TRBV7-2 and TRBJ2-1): GAGVSQSPSNKVTEKGKDVELRCDPISGHTALYWYRQSLGQGLEFLIYFQGNSAPDKSGLPSDRFSAERTGGSVSTLTIQRTQQEDSAVYLCASSTWTSVEQFFGPGTRLTVL.

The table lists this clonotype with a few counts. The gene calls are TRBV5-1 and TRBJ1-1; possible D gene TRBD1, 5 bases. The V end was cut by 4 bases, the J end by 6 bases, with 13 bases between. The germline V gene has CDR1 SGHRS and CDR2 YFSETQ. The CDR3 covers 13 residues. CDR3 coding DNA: TGCGCCAGCAGCCCTAGGAGGGACGCTGAAGCTTTCTTT. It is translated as CASSPRRDAEAFF.